Following are 21 T cell receptor beta chains from one sample sequenced in a study of shared clonotypes between healthy human individuals. Terminally differentiated effector memory CD45RA+ cells were excluded from the naive CD8 cells, which were CD45RO-negative and positively selected for CCR7. Method: immunoSEQ multiplex PCR; TCRdb's copy keeps in-frame clones and lacks some. The data show approximately 1.9 million clones, about 93% seen once. Input material: naive CD8+ T cells from PBMCs. All receptors derive from a man aged 18 to 29 in good health. Some clones in this sample may be carry-over from other donors' samples.

The gene calls are TRBV15 and TRBJ2-7; the D gene is possibly TRBD2 (5 bases). CDR1 LNHNV and CDR2 YYDKDF come from the germline V gene (reference sequence). V was clipped by 0 bases and J by 0 bases, with 15 bases between them. CDR3 size: 17 residues. Here the CDR3 reads CATSRDWAGRPSYEQYF. In DNA, the CDR3 is TGTGCCACCAGCAGAGATTGGGCGGGCAGGCCCTCCTACGAGCAGTACTTC.

This clone is a singleton in its sample. The rearrangement uses TRBV7-9 and TRBJ2-2; D may be TRBD1 (6 bases). CDR1 is SEHNR, CDR2 FQNEAQ, per germline (reference sequence). This CDR3 has 14 residues. V was trimmed by 4 bases and J by 2 bases, leaving 8 bases between them. This CDR3 is CASSSTGNTGELFF. The CDR3 DNA reads as TGTGCCAGCAGCTCGACAGGCAACACCGGGGAGCTGTTTTTT.

V usage is TRBV19 and J usage is TRBJ1-5; D remains ambiguous. V lost 3 bases to trimming and J lost 0 bases, with 12 bases between them. Germline loops: CDR1 LNHDA, CDR2 SQIVND (reference sequence). This CDR3 comprises 16 residues. The chain's CDR3 is CASSIGRQLSNQPQHF. In DNA, the CDR3 is TGTGCCAGTAGTATCGGTCGGCAGCTTAGCAATCAGCCCCAGCATTTT.

This clone was seen more than once but under ten times. This rearrangement joins TRBV28 to TRBJ1-1; D remains unclear. Deletions cut 3 bases from V and 3 bases from J, with 11 bases between. The CDR3 has 14 amino acids. CDR1 MDHEN and CDR2 SYDVKM come from the germline V gene. DNA for the CDR3: TGTGCCAGCAGTTTGGAGGGTTGGGACACTGAAGCTTTCTTT. This sequence encodes CASSLEGWDTEAFF.

The chain carries TRBV9 and TRBJ2-7; D is perhaps TRBD1 (6 bases). Germline-derived CDR1 and CDR2 are SGDLS and YYNGEE. V was shortened by 0 bases and J by 3 bases, with 16 bases between the two germline ends. CDR3 length equals 16 residues. CDR3 residues: CASSVDPGQRVYEQYF. In DNA, the CDR3 is TGTGCCAGCAGCGTAGATCCAGGACAGAGAGTCTACGAGCAGTACTTC. The full variable domain, completed using reference TRBV9 and TRBJ2-7, is DSGVTQTPKHLITATGQRVTLRCSPRSGDLSVYWYQQSLDQGLQFLIQYYNGEERAKGNILERFSAQQFPDLHSELNLSSLELGDSALYFCASSVDPGQRVYEQYFGPGTRLTVT.

The chain combines TRBV27 with TRBJ1-2, with 7 bases that match TRBD1. V trimming: 6 bases; J trimming: 8 bases; junction bases outside the gene matches: 12. This CDR3 spans 14 amino acids. Germline V CDR1 and CDR2: MNHEY, SMNVEV (reference sequence). CDR3 DNA: TGTGCCAGCAGCTTTTGGGCAGGGGGAGACGGCTACACCTTC. Protein: CASSFWAGGDGYTF.

This rearrangement joins TRBV28 to TRBJ2-7; TRBD2 might be the D (7 bases). The length of the CDR3 is 15 residues. The V gene's germline CDR1 is MDHEN and CDR2 SYDVKM. The germline V and J ends were trimmed by 7 bases and 0 bases, with 16 bases remaining between them. The CDR3 sequence is CASIPGGGSSYEQYF. In DNA form, the CDR3 reads TGTGCCAGCATCCCGGGGGGCGGAAGCTCCTACGAGCAGTACTTC.

The CDR3 coding sequence is TGTGCCAGCAGAGGAGCGAAAACGGCCGGGGAGCTGTTTTTT. This encodes CASRGAKTAGELFF. The genes are TRBV28 and TRBJ2-2; D unresolved. CDR1 is MDHEN and CDR2 is SYDVKM in the germline V gene. The V and J ends lost 6 bases and 6 bases respectively, with 14 bases between them. This CDR3 is 14 amino acids long.

The V call is TRBV19, the J call TRBJ2-7; TRBD2 agrees at 11 bases. The CDR3 totals 16 residues. The J segment lost 0 bases and the V segment lost 5 bases, leaving 6 bases of the junction unmatched. CDR1 and CDR2 (germline): LNHDA, SQIVND (reference sequence). DNA for the CDR3: TGTGCCAGTAGTGATCCGGGACTAGCGGACTCCTACGAGCAGTACTTC. It translates to CASSDPGLADSYEQYF.

This clone was seen once. V and J are TRBV2 and TRBJ2-2, with D possibly being TRBD1 (6 bases). Germline loops: CDR1 SNHLY, CDR2 FYNNEI. The CDR3 has 17 amino acids. Trimming stripped 1 base from V and 2 bases from J, with 14 bases between. The CDR3 sequence: CASSEVQDRINTGELFF. CDR3 sequence (DNA): TGTGCCAGCAGTGAAGTTCAAGACAGGATAAACACCGGGGAGCTGTTTTTT.

This chain connects TRBV2 to TRBJ2-7, with TRBD2 matching over 7 bases. This CDR3 spans 14 amino acids. After removal of 6 bases from V and 3 bases from J, the junction contained 8 bases not matched to a gene. Germline lookup yields CDR1 SNHLY and CDR2 FYNNEI. This CDR3 is CASSAASGGYEQYF. The CDR3 bases are TGTGCCAGCAGCGCAGCCTCGGGAGGCTACGAGCAGTACTTC.

V usage is TRBV2 and J usage is TRBJ2-2, with D possibly TRBD2 on 6 matching bases. The length of the CDR3 is 15 residues. The germline V and J ends were trimmed by 10 bases and 3 bases, with 18 bases remaining between them. CDR1 and CDR2 (germline): SNHLY, FYNNEI. CDR3 nucleotides: TGTGCCACCGGGTCGACTAGTTCGGACACCGGGGAGCTGTTTTTT. Translated: CATGSTSSDTGELFF.

The chain joins TRBV6-5 to TRBJ2-1; unclear D gene. The ends were cut back, 0 bases at V and 3 bases at J, with 6 bases in the middle. Germline V gene lookup returns CDR1 MNHEY and CDR2 SVGAGI. This CDR3 is 14 amino acids long. CDR3 amino acids: CASSYSNVYNEQFF. In DNA form, the CDR3 reads TGTGCCAGCAGTTACTCGAACGTCTACAATGAGCAGTTCTTC.

The chain links TRBV15 to TRBJ1-4; tentatively, D is TRBD1 (5 bases). This CDR3 comprises 15 residues. V dropped 4 bases and J dropped 10 bases, with 19 bases sitting between them. CDR1 is LNHNV and CDR2 is YYDKDF in the germline V gene (reference sequence). CDR3 loop: CATSTEEGSFGKLFF. The CDR3 DNA is TGTGCCACCAGCACAGAGGAGGGGTCCTTTGGAAAACTGTTTTTT.

J is TRBJ2-7 and V is TRBV28; D unclear. This CDR3 is 13 amino acids long. CDR1 is MDHEN, CDR2 SYDVKM, per germline. V dropped 8 bases and J dropped 2 bases, with 13 bases sitting between them. The CDR3 protein is CASSADNAYEQYF. The CDR3 DNA reads as TGTGCCAGCTCGGCAGATAACGCCTACGAGCAGTACTTC.

In its sample, this clone was seen once. This chain links TRBV7-3 with TRBJ2-3, with 7 positions matching TRBD1. V dropped 3 bases and J dropped 2; count of bases not matched to a gene: 5. The germline gives CDR1 SGHTA, CDR2 FQGTGA. The CDR3 has 15 amino acids. The CDR3 sequence is CASSFYRGPTDTQYF. The CDR3 DNA sequence: TGTGCCAGCAGCTTCTACAGGGGCCCCACAGATACGCAGTATTTT.

CDR3 sequence: CASSPRTVDNQPQHF. The CDR3 nucleotides are TGTGCCAGTAGCCCTAGGACAGTTGACAATCAGCCCCAGCATTTT. J is TRBJ1-5 and V is TRBV19, with D perhaps TRBD1 (6 bases). This CDR3 spans 15 amino acids. Trimming stripped 6 bases from V and 3 bases from J, with 15 bases between. Looked up from germline, CDR1 is LNHDA and CDR2 is SQIVND (reference sequence).

With respect to this clone: Other DNA variants within this sample encode the same CDR3. V usage is TRBV6-5 and J usage is TRBJ1-2; the D is unclear. CDR3 length: 14 residues. Germline V gene data show CDR1 as MNHEY and CDR2 as SVGAGI. Trimming stripped 0 bases from V and 4 bases from J, with 9 bases between. This CDR3 is CASSYSGSLYGYTF. The CDR3 region has the DNA TGTGCCAGCAGTTACTCTGGCAGCCTCTATGGCTACACCTTC.

This chain connects TRBV19 to TRBJ1-5; 10 bases match TRBD1. Germline loops: CDR1 LNHDA, CDR2 SQIVND (reference sequence). Trimming at V came to 4 bases and at J to 6 bases, leaving 6 bases not matched to a gene. CDR3 length equals 15 residues. The CDR3 nucleotides are TGTGCCAGTAGTACACGGGACAGGGGTTCTCAGCCCCAGCATTTT. Translating it yields CASSTRDRGSQPQHF.

This clone showed up just a few times. J is TRBJ1-2 and V is TRBV25-1, with a tentative D call TRBD1 (6 bases). Per the germline V gene, CDR1 is MGHDK and CDR2 is SYGVNS. CDR3 size: 14 residues. V lost 1 base and J lost 8, with 14 bases in between. The CDR3: CASSESGETIGYTF. CDR3 DNA sequence: TGTGCCAGCAGTGAATCAGGGGAGACCATCGGCTACACCTTC.

In the case of this clone: No DNA is shown, since the ends of the CDR3 on it are uncertain; the CDR3 is the one TCRdb lists. The chain combines TRBV7-3 with TRBJ2-2. The length of the CDR3 is 14 amino acids, counting both ends. The germline CDR1 and CDR2 sequences are SGHTA and FQGTGA. The CDR3 here is CASSFGAGTGELFF.